These T cell receptor beta chains were read from a single sample in a study of early T cells in non-severe SARS-CoV-2 infection. TCRdb itself ran the 5' RACE reads through MiXCR, one entry per CDR3 protein. The sample holds 75,000 to 80,000 distinct CDR3 sequences, around 11% seen once. The starting material was whole blood, obtained at baseline. Every receptor here comes from an adult who was a healthcare worker with PCR-confirmed SARS-CoV-2 infection or an uninfected control (not recorded which). The CDR3 runs from the conserved cysteine through the conserved F or W. A D gene is named only where the DNA matches it firmly. Expanded clones are given a class, and other clones once, few, many or no size at all.

D gene,clone size,J gene,V gene,CDR3 DNA,CDR3 protein
TRBD2,few,TRBJ2-3,TRBV7-3,TGTGCCAGCAGCTTAAGTCCGCGGGGGGGCCTAGATACGCAGTATTTT,CASSLSPRGGLDTQYF
TRBD1,few,TRBJ1-2,TRBV5-1,TGCGCCAGCAGCCCCGGACAGGAAGCTAACTATGGCTACACCTTC,CASSPGQEANYGYTF
TRBD1,few,TRBJ1-2,TRBV29-1,TGCAGCGTTGATTGGACAGGGAACTATGGCTACACCTTC,CSVDWTGNYGYTF
.,few,TRBJ2-3,TRBV28,TGTGCCAGCAGTTTCAGTAGTTTCCCTAGCACAGATACGCAGTATTTT,CASSFSSFPSTDTQYF
TRBD2,.,TRBJ2-1,TRBV2,TGTGCCAGCAGACCGGGGGGAACCTACAATGAGCAGTTCTTC,CASRPGGTYNEQFF
.,.,TRBJ2-3,TRBV19,TGTGCCAGTAGTATAGATCTGGAACTCACAGATACGCAGTATTTT,CASSIDLELTDTQYF
.,.,TRBJ1-1,TRBV5-1,TGCGCCAGCAGCTTCAATACGAACACTGAAGCTTTCTTT,CASSFNTNTEAFF
.,few,TRBJ2-1,TRBV6-2/TRBV6-3,TGTGCCAGCAGTCTTCACCGGTTCTTC,CASSLHRFF
.,.,TRBJ2-3,TRBV2,TGTGCCAGCAGTGATCTGGGACTCCCCGGCACAGATACGCAGTATTTT,CASSDLGLPGTDTQYF
.,few,TRBJ2-1,TRBV5-1,TGCGCCAGCAGCTTGGGTCGCAATGAGCAGTTCTTC,CASSLGRNEQFF
TRBD1,.,TRBJ1-3,TRBV7-7,TGTGCCAGCAGCTCACCGGGACAGGGGTTTGGAAACACCATATATTTT,CASSSPGQGFGNTIYF
TRBD1,.,TRBJ1-2,TRBV7-2,TGTGCCAGCAGCCCAGGACAGGTGATGGCCGGCTACACCTTC,CASSPGQVMAGYTF
.,.,TRBJ2-1,TRBV15,TGTGCCACCAGCAGAGACCCTCCCAATGAGCAGTTCTTC,CATSRDPPNEQFF
TRBD2,many,TRBJ2-3,TRBV7-3,TGTGCCAGCAGCTTAAGTAGCGGGCCAGATACGCAGTATTTT,CASSLSSGPDTQYF
TRBD1,.,TRBJ2-7,TRBV7-9,TGTGCCAGCAGCCGGACAGGGGACGGCCGCGACGAGCAGTACTTC,CASSRTGDGRDEQYF
TRBD1,few,TRBJ1-5,TRBV2,TGTGCCAGCAGTTGGACAGGGGAGAATCAGCCCCAGCATTTT,CASSWTGENQPQHF
TRBD1,.,TRBJ2-7,TRBV7-8,TGTGCCAGCAGCTTAGGGGACAGGGCCCTCTACGAGCAGTACTTC,CASSLGDRALYEQYF
TRBD1,many,TRBJ2-1,TRBV18,TGTGCCAGCTCACCTCAGGGGGCGGGCTATGAGCAGTTCTTC,CASSPQGAGYEQFF
.,few,TRBJ2-1,TRBV21-1,TGTGCCAGCAGCCCGGAGTCGTGGCAGGGGATGGGCAATGAGCAGTTCTTC,CASSPESWQGMGNEQFF
.,many,TRBJ2-1,TRBV20-1,TGCAGTGCTAAGACGTGGCGGCACTACAATGAGCAGTTCTTC,CSAKTWRHYNEQFF
.,few,TRBJ2-7,TRBV7-7,TGTGCCAGCAGCTTCCGACAGTCCTACGAGCAGTACTTC,CASSFRQSYEQYF
.,.,TRBJ2-7,TRBV7-2,TGTGCCAGCAGCTTACCCCCCTCAGGGGCGGCCTACGAGCAGTACTTC,CASSLPPSGAAYEQYF
TRBD2,many,TRBJ2-3,TRBV4-3,TGCGCCAGCAGCCGCGGACTAGATTTTTCTGTGGATACGCAGTATTTT,CASSRGLDFSVDTQYF
.,.,TRBJ2-3,TRBV29-1,TGCAGCGTGTCCCCTTCAGGGGACGATACGCAGTATTTT,CSVSPSGDDTQYF
.,few,TRBJ2-7,TRBV27,TGTGCCAGCAGTGGAGGACAGACACTAGCCTACGAGCAGTACTTC,CASSGGQTLAYEQYF
.,few,TRBJ2-3,TRBV7-6,TGTGCCAGCAGCTTAGCAGGTCGTACCACAGATACGCAGTATTTT,CASSLAGRTTDTQYF
.,many,TRBJ2-2,TRBV7-2,TGTGCCAGCAGCTTCGGCGGTACTAGGGAGCTGTTTTTT,CASSFGGTRELFF
.,many,TRBJ1-5,TRBV15,TGTGCCACCAGCATCCCAGGGTTCGGCCAGCCCCAGCATTTT,CATSIPGFGQPQHF
.,many,TRBJ1-2,TRBV6-5,TGTGCCAGCAGTTACCTAGAGCCGGGACGGATGACCTATGGCTACACCTTC,CASSYLEPGRMTYGYTF
.,few,TRBJ1-6,TRBV7-3,TGTGCCAGCAGCTTCCAGGGGAATTCACCCCTCCATTTT,CASSFQGNSPLHF
.,.,TRBJ1-1,TRBV2,TGTGCCAGCAGTGAACGGGAGGCCATGAACACTGAAGCTTTCTTT,CASSEREAMNTEAFF
.,.,TRBJ2-3,TRBV7-2,TGTGCCAGCAGCTTTGGCGGGGCCGATACGCAGTATTTT,CASSFGGADTQYF
.,.,TRBJ1-1,TRBV7-6,TGTGCCAGCAGCTTAGGACAGCTGAACACTGAAGCTTTCTTT,CASSLGQLNTEAFF
.,many,TRBJ1-1,TRBV9,TGTGCCAGCAGCCGAAACCCGACTGAAGGCGCTGAAGCTTTCTTT,CASSRNPTEGAEAFF
.,many,TRBJ2-7,TRBV6-2/TRBV6-3,TGTGCCAGCGGTCCGAGGGGGAGGGCAGCCTACTCCTACGAGCAGTACTTC,CASGPRGRAAYSYEQYF
TRBD2,once,TRBJ2-3,TRBV20-1,TGTAGTGCTACGGGGGGGCCGGTCACAGATACGCAGTATTTT,CSATGGPVTDTQYF
.,.,TRBJ1-2,TRBV6-5,TGTGCCAGCAGTTACGATTGGAGCAGTAACTATGGCTACACCTTC,CASSYDWSSNYGYTF
TRBD1,few,TRBJ1-4,TRBV10-3,TGTGCCATCAGTGATACCGGACAGGGACAAGAAAAACTGTTTTTT,CAISDTGQGQEKLFF
TRBD2,.,TRBJ2-1,TRBV6-4,TGTGCCAGCAGTGACTCGAAGACTAGCGGGGATTACAATGAGCAGTTCTTC,CASSDSKTSGDYNEQFF
.,many,TRBJ2-1,TRBV7-2,TGTGCCAGCAGCGGGAGGACAGGTACGATGGTGTTCTTC,CASSGRTGTMVFF
.,.,TRBJ2-7,TRBV28,TGTGCCAGCAGTTCCCTCAAGCAGTACTTC,CASSSLKQYF
.,many,TRBJ2-1,TRBV27,TGTGCCAGCAGGAGAGTACCACTGAAGTTCGATGAGCAGTTCTTC,CASRRVPLKFDEQFF